This passage covers 14 T cell receptor beta chains from one sample sequenced in a study of cytomegalovirus exposure and HLA in healthy donors. The study ran its PCR with 60 Vbeta and 13 Jbeta primers. The protocol was immunoSEQ multiplex PCR, while the TCRdb copy is restricted to in-frame clones and leaves out a portion. The sample has over 80,000 clones, over 60% seen once; the top ten hold 3%. The source material was PBMCs. The receptor source for this set is a man aged 40-49 years in good health and CMV-seronegative.

CDR3 region: CASYLAGGPLAKNIQYF. The CDR3 DNA reads as TGCGCCAGCTACTTAGCGGGGGGCCCTCTAGCCAAAAACATTCAGTACTTC. The gene calls are TRBV10-1 and TRBJ2-4, with TRBD2 matching 10 bases. With V trimmed by 8 bases and J by 0 bases, 10 bases remained unmatched. The CDR3 spans 17 residues. Germline loops: CDR1 WNHNN, CDR2 SYGVQD (reference sequence).

The rearrangement joins TRBV27 to TRBJ2-7; 8 positions agree with TRBD1. CDR1 MNHEY and CDR2 SMNVEV come from the germline V gene (reference sequence). CDR3 length: 15 amino acids. V gave up 6 bases and J gave up 4 bases; unmatched junction bases: 11. In DNA, the CDR3 is TGTGCCAGCAGCCCTAACGGACAGGGTCTTTACGAGCAGTACTTC. Amino acid sequence: CASSPNGQGLYEQYF.

This chain connects TRBV5-4 to TRBJ2-5; 9 bases are shared with TRBD1. V was clipped by 5 bases and J by 2 bases; unmatched bases: 13. The germline V gene has CDR1 SGHNT and CDR2 YYREEE (reference sequence). The CDR3 extends over 17 amino acids. The CDR3 nucleotides read TGTGCCAGCAGACAACAGGGGACAGGGCCGTTTCAAGAGACCCAGTACTTC. Its protein is CASRQQGTGPFQETQYF.

The V call is TRBV18, the J call TRBJ2-7; 9 positions agree with TRBD2. Germline V gene data show CDR1 as KGHSH and CDR2 as LQKENI. This CDR3 is 15 amino acids long. V shed 0 bases, J shed 6 bases, and the junction held 6 bases outside the gene matches. The CDR3 region has the DNA TGTGCCAGCTCACCACCTAGCGGGGGCCAGGTCGAGCAGTACTTC. This gives the protein CASSPPSGGQVEQYF.

This sequence joins TRBV7-6 and TRBJ2-4, with unresolved D. V was trimmed by 0 bases and J by 2 bases, leaving 11 bases between them. This CDR3 is 16 amino acids long. Germline V CDR1 and CDR2: SGHVS, FNYEAQ. The CDR3 region has the DNA TGTGCCAGCAGCTTAGCGTCCAGGAACACCAAAAACATTCAGTACTTC. Residues: CASSLASRNTKNIQYF.

The rearrangement uses TRBV29-1 and TRBJ2-5, with TRBD1 matching 9 bases. The CDR3 has 13 residues. V lost 7 bases to trimming and J lost 5 bases; unmatched junction nucleotides: 8. CDR1 is SQVTM, CDR2 ANQGSEA, per germline. CDR3 sequence reads: CSGRGQGAETQYF. Here the CDR3 DNA reads TGCAGCGGCCGGGGACAGGGTGCGGAGACCCAGTACTTC.

The chain couples TRBV5-6 to TRBJ1-6, with 8 bases lining up with TRBD1. The CDR3 totals 15 residues. The germline gives CDR1 SGHDT, CDR2 YYEEEE. V shed 0 bases and J 10 bases; nucleotides not matched to a gene: 6. CDR3 DNA: TGTGCCAGCAGCTTGGCCTGGACAGGGTACTCACCCCTCCACTTT. It is translated as CASSLAWTGYSPLHF.

Turning to this clone: A read error may account for a junction end that differs from germline. The chain recombines TRBV7-3 with TRBJ2-3; perhaps TRBD1 as D (5 bases). Germline V gene lookup returns CDR1 SGHTA and CDR2 FQGTGA. This CDR3 is built from 15 residues. CDR3 loop: CASNLKGWGTDTQYF. CDR3 bases: TGTGCCAGCAACTTAAAGGGGTGGGGCACAGATACGCAGTATTTT.

DNA of the CDR3: TGTGCCAGCAGCTTGTTTTTGGGGAGTGGGGTTGGGCCCCAGCATTTT. Amino acids: CASSLFLGSGVGPQHF. The chain carries TRBV5-8 and TRBJ1-5; D unresolved. Trimming cost V 1 base and J 9 bases, with 20 bases left between them. The CDR3 contains 16 residues. Germline CDR1 reads SGHTS; CDR2 reads YDEGEE. Together with reference TRBV5-8 and TRBJ1-5, the CDR3 gives the full variable domain: EAGVTQSPTHLIKTRGQQATLRCSPISGHTSVYWYQQALGLGLQFLLWYDEGEERNRGNFPPRFSGRQFPNYSSELNVNALELEDSALYLCASSLFLGSGVGPQHFGDGTRLSIL.

This clone has a handful of counts. The chain recombines TRBV28 with TRBJ1-1, with 8 bases identical to TRBD1. The germline V gene has CDR1 MDHEN and CDR2 SYDVKM. The CDR3 has 16 amino acids. Trimming cost V 5 bases and J 1 base; bases outside gene matches: 9. The CDR3 spells CASSVLDRVGNTEAFF. CDR3 DNA: TGTGCCAGCAGTGTGCTGGACAGGGTGGGGAACACTGAAGCTTTCTTT.

The chain uses TRBV4-2 and TRBJ2-5; D unresolved. The CDR3 loop spans 11 amino acids. Germline CDR1 is LGHNA and CDR2 is YNFKEQ. Deletions cut 0 bases from V and 9 bases from J, with 5 bases between. CDR3 protein: CASSQDRAQYF. The CDR3 nucleotides read TGTGCCAGCAGCCAAGATCGGGCCCAGTACTTC.

The V call is TRBV15, the J call TRBJ2-5; weak D call: TRBD1 (5 bases). There are 16 residues in the CDR3. CDR1 is LNHNV and CDR2 is YYDKDF in the germline V gene (reference sequence). V lost 1 base and J 5 bases, leaving 17 bases between the germline ends. CDR3 sequence reads: CATSRVVLGARETQYF. In DNA form, the CDR3 reads TGTGCCACCAGCAGAGTGGTATTAGGGGCACGGGAGACCCAGTACTTC.

This clone came up a few times. This sequence joins TRBV27 and TRBJ1-1; D might be TRBD1 (5 bases). The CDR3 length is 12 residues. Germline-derived CDR1 and CDR2 are MNHEY and SMNVEV (reference sequence). V was trimmed by 3 bases and J by 11 bases, leaving 13 bases between them. CDR3 in DNA: TGTGCCAGCAGTTTGTATGGAGGGGATGCTTTCTTT. Translation gives CASSLYGGDAFF.

This chain joins TRBV11-2 and TRBJ1-2; D is unclear. Germline assignment: CDR1 SGHAT and CDR2 FQNNGV. The V end was cut by 1 base, the J end by 8 bases, with 11 bases between. The CDR3 length is 13 residues. The CDR3 DNA follows: TGTGCCAGCAGCTTAGCCGGGTTTGGAGGCTACACCTTC. It yields the protein CASSLAGFGGYTF.